This T cell receptor beta chain was recorded in a study of T cell responses to AZD1222 COVID-19 vaccine. A note on this clone: Its antigen is as yet unknown.

Germline loops: CDR1 SNHLY, CDR2 FYNNEI. Trimming took off 8 bases at V and 3 bases at J, with 13 bases between the two ends. There are 13 residues in the CDR3. Repertoires were generated with immunoSEQ multiplex PCR, while TCRdb's copy carries only in-frame clones and drops some. The table lists 130,000 or so clones, over 85% of them singletons. Study results and limitations: Spike-specific TCR breadth and depth grew following two AZD1222 doses. Most donors were white British, females outnumbered males, and clonal diversity was possibly underestimated. Across the whole spike, CD4 TCRs peaked at regions 160-218 and 743-854. The study sampled repertoires only after the peak T cell response.

The sequencing used peripheral blood, collected on day 0 of MenACWY control vaccination. This chain joins TRBV2 and TRBJ1-1; D perhaps matches TRBD1 (5 bases). The clonotype originates from an adult in good health. The CDR3 DNA is TGTGCCAGCTCGACAGACCAATACACTGAAGCTTTCTTT. Translated, it gives CASSTDQYTEAFF.